This is a list of T cell receptor beta chains from one sample in a study of T cells in Graves' hyperthyroidism and ophthalmopathy. TCRdb used MiXCR to reprocess the multiplex PCR reads, holding one entry per CDR3 protein. The sample gives hundreds of thousands of distinct CDR3 sequences, 14% to 15% of which show up once; 3.5% to 4.5% is in the top ten. Material for sequencing was blood. The receptors derive from a woman in her forties with Graves' ophthalmopathy. The CDR3 runs from the conserved cysteine through the conserved F or W. D genes are given only for firm matches. Size tells how often a clone was seen (once, few, many) or the class of an expanded clone, and some rows leave it out.

D: NA; size: many; V: TRBV19; J: TRBJ1-2; DNA: TGTGCCAGTAGTATCCCCCCTCGGTATGGCTACACCTTC; CDR3: CASSIPPRYGYTF
D: NA; size: NA; V: TRBV9; J: TRBJ1-5; DNA: TGTGCCAGCAGCGTAGGAGAGATTGATAGCAATCAGCCCCAGCATTTT; CDR3: CASSVGEIDSNQPQHF
D: NA; size: few; V: TRBV19; J: TRBJ2-7; DNA: TGTGCCAGCAGAATAGCGGAAACAGGGGAGCAGTACTTC; CDR3: CASRIAETGEQYF
D: TRBD1; size: NA; V: TRBV18; J: TRBJ2-5; DNA: TGTGCCAGCTCAACAGACAGGGGGCGCGCGGAGACCCAGTACTTC; CDR3: CASSTDRGRAETQYF
D: NA; size: many; V: TRBV6-2/TRBV6-3; J: TRBJ2-5; DNA: TGTGCCAGCCCCCAGGGCAGGGACGAAGAGACCCAGTACTTC; CDR3: CASPQGRDEETQYF
D: TRBD1; size: many; V: TRBV7-8; J: TRBJ1-5; DNA: TGTGCCAGCAGCTCGGGGACAGGGTCGAGAAATCAGCCCCAGCATTTT; CDR3: CASSSGTGSRNQPQHF
D: TRBD1; size: many; V: TRBV4-2; J: TRBJ1-2; DNA: TGTGCCAGCAGCCAAGATACAGGACAGGGGGCCAGAAACTATGGCTACACCTTC; CDR3: CASSQDTGQGARNYGYTF
D: NA; size: many; V: TRBV27; J: TRBJ2-7; DNA: TGTGCCAGCAGCGCTGGACGGGGCCCCTACGAGCAGTACTTC; CDR3: CASSAGRGPYEQYF
D: TRBD1; size: few; V: TRBV20-1; J: TRBJ2-7; DNA: TGCAGTGCCAGGCCAGATGAGGGACAGGGATCCTACGAGCAGTACTTC; CDR3: CSARPDEGQGSYEQYF
D: NA; size: few; V: TRBV6-2/TRBV6-3; J: TRBJ2-7; DNA: TGTGCCAGCGCAGCCGGGACACTCTACGAGCAGTACTTC; CDR3: CASAAGTLYEQYF
D: TRBD1; size: few; V: TRBV9; J: TRBJ1-2; DNA: TGTGCCAGCAGCGTTAATACGGGACAGGGAAATTATGGCTACACCTTC; CDR3: CASSVNTGQGNYGYTF
D: NA; size: once; V: TRBV27; J: TRBJ1-5; DNA: TGTGCCAGATTGGTCCAGGGTTTACGGGATCAGCCCCAGCATTTT; CDR3: CARLVQGLRDQPQHF
D: NA; size: few; V: TRBV7-2; J: TRBJ2-5; DNA: TGTGCCAGTCGGACAGCCTCCCCACGGGAGACCCAGTACTTC; CDR3: CASRTASPRETQYF
D: NA; size: many; V: TRBV6-5; J: TRBJ2-7; DNA: TGTGCCAGCAGTTACTCGAGGTCTGGGTACGAGCAGTACTTC; CDR3: CASSYSRSGYEQYF
D: NA; size: many; V: TRBV28; J: TRBJ1-2; DNA: TGTGCCAGCAGTCGACCGGGACCCCCTAACTATGGCTACACCTTC; CDR3: CASSRPGPPNYGYTF
D: TRBD1; size: many; V: TRBV28; J: TRBJ1-1; DNA: TGTGCCAGCAGTTTAATTGGACAGGGGCGGATGGCTTTCTTT; CDR3: CASSLIGQGRMAFF
D: NA; size: NA; V: TRBV27; J: TRBJ1-3; DNA: TGTGCCAGCAGTTACTCGATGGCAGGACAGAACGGAAACACCATATATTTT; CDR3: CASSYSMAGQNGNTIYF
D: TRBD2; size: many; V: TRBV4-1; J: TRBJ2-7; DNA: TGCGCCAGCAGCCAAGCTGTCCTAGCGGAAATACCCTACGAGCAGTACTTC; CDR3: CASSQAVLAEIPYEQYF
D: NA; size: few; V: TRBV6-1; J: TRBJ2-2; DNA: TGTGCCAGCAGTGAGGTTAGCGAAACCGGGGAGCTGTTTTTT; CDR3: CASSEVSETGELFF
D: NA; size: many; V: TRBV6-1; J: TRBJ2-5; DNA: TGTGCCAGCACCGGGCAGGCCGAGACCCAGTACTTC; CDR3: CASTGQAETQYF
D: NA; size: many; V: TRBV24-1; J: TRBJ1-1; DNA: TGTGCCACCAGTGATACCTCGAGAACTGAAGCTTTCTTT; CDR3: CATSDTSRTEAFF
D: TRBD1; size: many; V: TRBV20-1; J: TRBJ2-5; DNA: TGCAGTGCTAGTAGGGGACAGGGGACCTCCGGAGAGACCCAGTACTTC; CDR3: CSASRGQGTSGETQYF
D: NA; size: many; V: TRBV12-3/TRBV12-4; J: TRBJ2-1; DNA: TGTGCCAGCAGTTTATCAAAAGCCTCCTACAATGAGCAGTTCTTC; CDR3: CASSLSKASYNEQFF
D: NA; size: many; V: TRBV6-5; J: TRBJ2-7; DNA: TGTGCCAGCAGTTACTCACTCGGGATGACCTACGAGCAGTACTTC; CDR3: CASSYSLGMTYEQYF
D: NA; size: many; V: TRBV30; J: TRBJ2-7; DNA: TGTGCCTGGAGTGTAATGAGGGAGCAGTACTTC; CDR3: CAWSVMREQYF
D: TRBD1; size: many; V: TRBV20-1; J: TRBJ2-5; DNA: TGCAGTGCTGCCCCCGGGACAGGGACGGGGGAGACCCAGTACTTC; CDR3: CSAAPGTGTGETQYF
D: NA; size: many; V: TRBV29-1; J: TRBJ2-2; DNA: TGCAGCGGAAACAGCGACACCGGGGAGCTGTTTTTT; CDR3: CSGNSDTGELFF
D: TRBD1; size: many; V: TRBV29-1; J: TRBJ2-7; DNA: TGCAGCGTTATCAGGGGGACCTACGAGCAGTACTTC; CDR3: CSVIRGTYEQYF
D: TRBD2; size: NA; V: TRBV12-3/TRBV12-4; J: TRBJ2-1; DNA: TGTGCCAGCAGTTTAAGCAGGACGGGACTAGCGGGAGTTGGGAATGAGCAGTTCTTC; CDR3: CASSLSRTGLAGVGNEQFF
D: TRBD2; size: many; V: TRBV15; J: TRBJ2-7; DNA: TGTGCCACCAGCAGATTGCGGGAGTTCGACGAGCAGTACTTC; CDR3: CATSRLREFDEQYF
D: NA; size: many; V: TRBV12-3/TRBV12-4; J: TRBJ1-2; DNA: TGTGCCAGCAGCCCAGGTCAAGGCGACTATGGCTACACCTTC; CDR3: CASSPGQGDYGYTF
D: TRBD1; size: many; V: TRBV2; J: TRBJ1-1; DNA: TGTGCCAGCCTACAGGGGACGATGAACACTGAAGCTTTCTTT; CDR3: CASLQGTMNTEAFF
D: NA; size: many; V: TRBV5-1; J: TRBJ2-7; DNA: TGCGCCAGCAGCTTTTCCCTATCCGGGACTGGGTCCTACGAGCAGTACTTC; CDR3: CASSFSLSGTGSYEQYF
D: NA; size: NA; V: TRBV24-1; J: TRBJ2-7; DNA: TGTGCCACTAGCGGGACAGACTCCTACGAGCAGTACTTC; CDR3: CATSGTDSYEQYF
D: TRBD1; size: once; V: TRBV2; J: TRBJ1-6; DNA: TGTGCCAGCAGTGAGGGACAGACTTCACCCCTCCACTTT; CDR3: CASSEGQTSPLHF
D: TRBD1; size: many; V: TRBV6-1; J: TRBJ1-5; DNA: TGTGCCAGCAGGGCAGGACAGGGTGGGGTTTATCAGCCCCAGCATTTT; CDR3: CASRAGQGGVYQPQHF
D: TRBD2; size: NA; V: TRBV4-1; J: TRBJ2-7; DNA: TGCGCCAGCAGCCAAGAGGCTGCTAGCGGGAGCCACGAGCAGTACTTC; CDR3: CASSQEAASGSHEQYF
D: NA; size: many; V: TRBV28; J: TRBJ1-1; DNA: TGTGCCAGCAGAGACCCCGGGGCAGGTCAGAACACTGAAGCTTTCTTT; CDR3: CASRDPGAGQNTEAFF
D: TRBD1; size: many; V: TRBV2; J: TRBJ1-2; DNA: TGTGCCAGCAGTCCGACAGGGGGTACCTATGGCTACACCTTC; CDR3: CASSPTGGTYGYTF
D: TRBD2; size: many; V: TRBV7-2; J: TRBJ2-7; DNA: TGTGCCAGCGGGGGCGGGAGGGCGCCCGAGCAGTACTTC; CDR3: CASGGGRAPEQYF